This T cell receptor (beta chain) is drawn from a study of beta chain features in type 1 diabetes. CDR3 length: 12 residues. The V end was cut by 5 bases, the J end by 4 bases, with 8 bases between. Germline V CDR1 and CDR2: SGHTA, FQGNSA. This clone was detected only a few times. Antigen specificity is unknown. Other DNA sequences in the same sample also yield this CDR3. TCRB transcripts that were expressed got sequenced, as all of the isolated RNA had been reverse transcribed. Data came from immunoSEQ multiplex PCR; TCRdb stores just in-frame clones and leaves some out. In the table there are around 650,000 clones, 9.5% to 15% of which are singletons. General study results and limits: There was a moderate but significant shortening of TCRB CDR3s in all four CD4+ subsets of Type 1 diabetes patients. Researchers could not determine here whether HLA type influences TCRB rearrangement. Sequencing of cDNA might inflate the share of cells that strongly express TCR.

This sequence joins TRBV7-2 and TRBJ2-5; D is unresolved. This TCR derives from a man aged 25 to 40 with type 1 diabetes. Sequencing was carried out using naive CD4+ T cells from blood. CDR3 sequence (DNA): TGTGCCAGCAGCCCACCGGTAGAGACCCAGTACTTC. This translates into CASSPPVETQYF.